Reported below is one T cell receptor beta chain. Its antigen is unknown. The data are from a study of CD8 T cells in ankylosing spondylitis. Overall study results and limits: Those disease-linked clones were CD8+; they were also relatively rare in peripheral blood.

TCRdb re-derived calls from the 5' RACE reads in MiXCR, one entry per CDR3 protein. The sample includes some 87,000 distinct CDR3 sequences, about 27% seen only once; the top ten take about 60%. The CDR3 has 8 residues. The chain employs TRBV12-1 and TRBJ1-1. TRBV12-1 is assigned pseudogene status. The clonotype was recovered from a male donor with ankylosing spondylitis or in good health (not recorded which). Sample: blood, either unsorted or a sorted T cell fraction (not recorded which). CDR3 loop: CANYTAFF. The CDR3 DNA sequence: TGTGCCAACTACACGGCTTTCTTT.